The 30 T cell receptor beta chains below all came from one sample that was sequenced in a study of cytomegalovirus exposure and HLA in healthy donors. The PCR had 60 Vbeta and 13 Jbeta primers. Clones were read by immunoSEQ multiplex PCR, and TCRdb kept only the in-frame ones, dropping some. The profile shows more than 90,000 clones, about 85% of them singletons. Sequencing was done on a sample of PBMCs. The receptors were sampled from a man aged 25-40 years in good health and CMV-seronegative.

The chain carries TRBV30 and TRBJ2-3; TRBD1 might be the D (6 bases). CDR3 length equals 14 residues. V lost 4 bases, J lost 2 bases, and 13 bases lay in between. CDR1 is GTSNPN, CDR2 SVGIG, per germline (reference sequence). Written as DNA, the CDR3 is TGTGCCTGGATCCTCCAGGGGTTCACAGATACGCAGTATTTT. This translates into CAWILQGFTDTQYF.

The genes are TRBV5-1 and TRBJ1-6; 8 bases are a match to TRBD1. The CDR3 loop spans 15 amino acids. The V gene's germline CDR1 is SGHRS and CDR2 YFSETQ. V dropped 4 bases and J dropped 10; count of bases not matched to a gene: 10. The CDR3 DNA sequence: TGCGCCAGCAGCCAGTGGACAGGGAGCCAATCACCCCTCCACTTT. As protein: CASSQWTGSQSPLHF.

This clone has a handful of counts. The chain carries TRBV27 and TRBJ1-5; 7 nucleotides match TRBD1. From germline, CDR1 is MNHEY and CDR2 SMNVEV (reference sequence). The junction had 10 bases not matched to a gene; V was cut back by 5 bases and J by 3 bases. The CDR3 runs to 16 residues. CDR3 coding DNA: TGTGCCAGCAGTATCAAACCGACAGGGTACAATCAGCCCCAGCATTTT. Translation gives CASSIKPTGYNQPQHF.

This rearrangement joins TRBV28 to TRBJ1-5; possible D gene TRBD1, 5 bases. The CDR3 has 16 amino acids. Trimming cost V 2 bases and J 3 bases, with 14 bases left between them. Germline V gives CDR1 MDHEN, CDR2 SYDVKM. The CDR3 DNA reads as TGTGCCAGCAGTTTAGGGGCAGGTCGAAACAATCAGCCCCAGCATTTT. It translates to CASSLGAGRNNQPQHF.

This rearrangement joins TRBV6-5 to TRBJ2-7; 7 positions agree with TRBD1. This CDR3 region has 11 residues. Trimming took 10 bases from V and 1 from J; bases not matched to a gene: 1. CDR1 is MNHEY, CDR2 SVGAGI, per germline. The CDR3: CATTGSYEQYF. Here the CDR3 DNA reads TGTGCCACGACAGGGTCCTACGAGCAGTACTTC.

The chain combines TRBV15 with TRBJ1-6; D unclear. Germline V gives CDR1 LNHNV, CDR2 YYDKDF (reference sequence). The CDR3 sequence is 13 residues long. Deletions cut 7 bases from V and 5 bases from J, with 9 bases between. CDR3 DNA: TGTGCCACCACCCGGGGAAATAATTCACCCCTCCACTTT. As protein: CATTRGNNSPLHF.

The J gene is TRBJ2-7, the V gene TRBV4-2, with a weak D call TRBD2 (6 bases). This CDR3 has 14 residues. Per the germline V gene, CDR1 is LGHNA and CDR2 is YNFKEQ. The V and J ends lost 4 bases and 3 bases respectively, with 13 bases between them. The CDR3 reads CASSPLGTDYEQYF. Written as DNA, the CDR3 is TGTGCCAGCAGCCCCCTCGGGACTGACTACGAGCAGTACTTC.

The chain joins TRBV7-8 to TRBJ2-7, with 7 bases aligning to TRBD1. The germline V gene encodes CDR1 SGHVS and CDR2 FQNEAQ. The CDR3 consists of 14 residues. V was pared by 3 bases and J by 3 bases, with 5 bases of the junction left unmatched. CDR3 nucleotide sequence: TGTGCCAGCAGCTTCATCCGGGACAGCTACGAGCAGTACTTC. It translates to CASSFIRDSYEQYF.

The chain is built from TRBV30 and TRBJ1-5; 9 bases match TRBD1. Germline trimming cut 4 bases from V and 5 bases from J; bases unmatched to any gene: 9. Germline assignment: CDR1 GTSNPN and CDR2 SVGIG (reference sequence). The CDR3 consists of 15 residues. The CDR3 nucleotides are TGTGCCTGGAAACAGGGGGCCCTCGTGGATCAGCCCCAGCATTTT. This gives the protein CAWKQGALVDQPQHF.

The chain combines TRBV11-2 with TRBJ2-7, with 10 bases fitting TRBD2. Per the germline V gene, CDR1 is SGHAT and CDR2 is FQNNGV. V lost 2 bases to trimming and J lost 6 bases; unmatched junction nucleotides: 7. The CDR3 has 15 amino acids. The CDR3 loop is CASSLPSGSVVEQYF. CDR3 sequence (DNA): TGTGCCAGCAGCTTACCTAGCGGGAGTGTTGTCGAGCAGTACTTC.

This chain joins TRBV15 and TRBJ2-3; D possibly corresponds to TRBD1 (5 bases). The germline V and J ends were trimmed by 5 bases and 5 bases, with 14 bases remaining between them. Germline V CDR1 and CDR2: LNHNV, YYDKDF (reference sequence). There are 14 residues in the CDR3. CDR3 amino acids: CATSLRSRVDTQYF. CDR3 nucleotides: TGTGCCACCAGCTTAAGGAGCAGGGTAGATACGCAGTATTTT.

This clone occurred once. The chain couples TRBV6-6 to TRBJ2-7; the match to TRBD1 covers 7 bases. V shed 6 bases, J shed 12 bases, and the junction held 11 bases outside the gene matches. Looked up from germline, CDR1 is MNHNY and CDR2 is SVGAGI (reference sequence). This CDR3 has 12 amino acids. As DNA, the CDR3 is TGTGCCAGCAGATTCGACAGGGAGAAGGTGTACTTC. It is translated as CASRFDREKVYF.

This rearrangement joins TRBV29-1 to TRBJ1-1; D is perhaps TRBD1 (6 bases). V lost 5 bases, J lost 8 bases, and 24 bases lay in between. The CDR3 contains 15 residues. The germline gives CDR1 SQVTM, CDR2 ANQGSEA. CDR3 loop: CSVFLSGTPDWEAFF. CDR3 sequence (DNA): TGCAGCGTTTTCTTATCCGGGACACCAGATTGGGAAGCTTTCTTT. The full variable domain, completed using reference TRBV29-1 and TRBJ1-1, is SAVISQKPSRDICQRGTSLTIQCQVDSQVTMMFWYRQQPGQSLTLIATANQGSEATYESGFVIDKFPISRPNLTFSTLTVSNMSPEDSSIYLCSVFLSGTPDWEAFFGQGTRLTVV.

The chain links TRBV9 to TRBJ2-7; 9 bases align to TRBD1. The CDR3 covers 16 residues. Looked up from germline, CDR1 is SGDLS and CDR2 is YYNGEE. The V segment lost 4 bases and the J segment 1 base; nucleotides outside the gene matches: 9. The CDR3 region has the DNA TGTGCCAGCAGCCCCTCGGGACAGGGCCTTTCCTACGAGCAGTACTTC. Protein sequence: CASSPSGQGLSYEQYF.

V and J are TRBV18 and TRBJ2-7; 15 bases match TRBD2. V was pared by 5 bases and J by 0 bases, with 8 bases of the junction left unmatched. CDR3 size: 18 residues. Germline loops: CDR1 KGHSH, CDR2 LQKENI. CDR3 protein: CASSARGLAGGNSYEQYF. In nucleotides, the CDR3 is TGTGCCAGCTCAGCAAGAGGACTAGCGGGAGGGAACTCCTACGAGCAGTACTTC.

CDR3 in amino acids: CASSLRGSIQPQHF. CDR3 DNA: TGTGCCAGCAGTTTAAGAGGGAGTATTCAGCCCCAGCATTTT. The V gene is TRBV27, the J gene TRBJ1-5; no clear D. CDR3 length: 14 amino acids. With 2 bases removed from V and 6 bases from J, the gap between germline ends came to 11 bases. The germline V gene has CDR1 MNHEY and CDR2 SMNVEV (reference sequence).

V gene TRBV5-6 combines with J gene TRBJ2-7; 11 bases align to TRBD1. Looked up from germline, CDR1 is SGHDT and CDR2 is YYEEEE. The trim removed 0 bases at V and 6 bases at J, leaving 5 bases unmatched. The CDR3 consists of 15 residues. CDR3 region: CASSLVGTGGGEQYF. In DNA form, the CDR3 reads TGTGCCAGCAGCTTGGTTGGGACAGGGGGAGGCGAGCAGTACTTC.

This chain links TRBV6-1 with TRBJ2-3; 7 bases map to TRBD2. Trimming removed 8 bases from V and 4 bases from J; junction bases left unmatched: 12. Germline CDR1 reads MNHNS; CDR2 reads SASEGT. This CDR3 comprises 15 residues. The CDR3, as DNA: TGTGCCAGCGGTTTTCGGGGAGGGCGGGCAGATACGCAGTATTTT. As protein: CASGFRGGRADTQYF.

This clone was seen only a few times. The genes are TRBV27 and TRBJ1-3; possibly TRBD1 for D (6 bases). V was pared by 8 bases and J by 4 bases, with 12 bases between. This CDR3 has 13 amino acids. Germline values: CDR1 MNHEY, CDR2 SMNVEV (reference sequence). CDR3 residues: CASGRQEGNTIYF. In DNA, the CDR3 is TGTGCCAGCGGTAGACAGGAAGGAAACACCATATATTTT.

This clone has more than one count but fewer than ten. The DNA for the CDR3 is TGTGCCAGTAGGTTGGGCGCCGGTAGGACTGGAAACACCATATATTTT. Its protein product is CASRLGAGRTGNTIYF. This chain links TRBV19 with TRBJ1-3; no definite D call. Trimming took 6 bases from V and 2 from J, leaving 17 bases between them. The CDR3 extends over 16 amino acids. Germline V lookup: CDR1 LNHDA, CDR2 SQIVND (reference sequence).

This chain links TRBV2 with TRBJ2-4; the D gene is possibly TRBD1 (5 bases). Deletions cut 0 bases from V and 13 bases from J, with 16 bases between. The CDR3 is 14 residues long. Germline CDR1 is SNHLY and CDR2 is FYNNEI. CDR3 DNA: TGTGCCAGCAGTGAAGCCGACAGAGTGGGGATCCAGTACTTC. It specifies CASSEADRVGIQYF. Filled out from reference TRBV2 and TRBJ2-4, the complete variable domain reads EPEVTQTPSHQVTQMGQEVILRCVPISNHLYFYWYRQILGQKVEFLVSFYNNEISEKSEIFDDQFSVERPDGSNFTLKIRSTKLEDSAMYFCASSEADRVGIQYFGAGTRLSVL.

Written as DNA, the CDR3 is TGTGCCAGCAGCTTAGCGCGGCTAGCGGGGGGGCCCAACTCCTACGAGCAGTACTTC. Amino acids: CASSLARLAGGPNSYEQYF. The rearrangement links TRBV7-9 to TRBJ2-7, with 12 positions matching TRBD2. Trimming removed 0 bases from V and 0 bases from J; junction bases left unmatched: 9. CDR1 and CDR2 from the germline V gene are SEHNR and FQNEAQ (reference sequence). The CDR3 covers 19 residues.

The V and J genes are TRBV7-2 and TRBJ1-1; 8 bases map to TRBD1. The junction had 0 bases not matched to a gene; V was cut back by 1 base and J by 8 bases. CDR1 and CDR2 from the germline V gene are SGHTA and FQGNSA. This CDR3 is 12 amino acids long. CDR3 nucleotide sequence: TGTGCCAGCAGCTTAGGGACAGGGGAAGCTTTCTTT. Protein sequence: CASSLGTGEAFF.

The chain links TRBV5-4 to TRBJ1-1, with TRBD1 as a possible D gene (5 bases). The CDR3 totals 13 residues. Between the trimmed V and J ends, which lost 3 bases and 5 bases, there was a span of 11 bases. Germline V gene lookup returns CDR1 SGHNT and CDR2 YYREEE (reference sequence). CDR3 nucleotide sequence: TGTGCCAGCAGCTGGGGGGGAGGAACTGAAGCTTTCTTT. Protein: CASSWGGGTEAFF.

The chain employs TRBV23-1 and TRBJ1-3; D not resolved. TRBV23-1 counts as an open reading frame of uncertain function. The CDR3 contains 8 residues. V gave up 10 bases and J gave up 8 bases, with 3 bases separating them. The CDR3 loop reads CATDTIYF. The CDR3 DNA reads as TGCGCCACGGACACCATATATTTT.

Concerning this clone itself: The sample holds other DNA sequences that translate to the same CDR3. This rearrangement joins TRBV27 to TRBJ1-5, with D hard to call. V was trimmed by 4 bases and J by 4 bases, leaving 8 bases between them. From germline, CDR1 is MNHEY and CDR2 SMNVEV (reference sequence). CDR3 length: 13 amino acids. The CDR3 DNA reads TGTGCCAGCAGTTGGGGAGGTAATCAGCCCCAGCATTTT. Its protein is CASSWGGNQPQHF.

The chain uses TRBV7-8 and TRBJ2-1, with 12 bases fitting TRBD2. V trimming: 6 bases; J trimming: 7 bases; junction bases outside the gene matches: 10. CDR3 length: 16 amino acids. Germline V gene lookup returns CDR1 SGHVS and CDR2 FQNEAQ. CDR3 protein: CASSILAGGGANEQFF. CDR3 bases: TGTGCCAGCAGTATACTAGCGGGAGGTGGGGCAAATGAGCAGTTCTTC.

The chain has TRBV28 and TRBJ2-3, with 9 bases identical to TRBD2. The trim removed 7 bases at V and 1 base at J, leaving 12 bases unmatched. The CDR3 is 17 residues long. The V gene's germline CDR1 is MDHEN and CDR2 SYDVKM. This chain's CDR3 is CASTTPGLAFGTDTQYF. Here the CDR3 DNA reads TGTGCCAGCACTACACCGGGACTAGCATTTGGCACAGATACGCAGTATTTT.

The chain links TRBV19 to TRBJ1-2, with D tentatively TRBD1 (5 bases). V dropped 6 bases and J dropped 14 bases, with 19 bases sitting between them. The CDR3 is made up of 12 amino acids. Germline V gene data show CDR1 as LNHDA and CDR2 as SQIVND (reference sequence). Here the CDR3 reads CASSNDVGRTTF. The CDR3 nucleotides are TGTGCCAGTAGCAACGATGTTGGCAGGACAACCTTC.

This rearrangement joins TRBV4-1 to TRBJ2-7; TRBD1 matches 11 bases. Germline CDR1 is MGHRA and CDR2 is YSYEKL. The CDR3 is made up of 14 amino acids. The V gene end was trimmed by 5 bases and the J gene end by 7 bases; junction bases not matched to a gene: 7. The CDR3 spells CASSSGTGGREQYF. In nucleotides, the CDR3 is TGCGCCAGCAGCTCCGGGACAGGGGGTAGGGAGCAGTACTTC.